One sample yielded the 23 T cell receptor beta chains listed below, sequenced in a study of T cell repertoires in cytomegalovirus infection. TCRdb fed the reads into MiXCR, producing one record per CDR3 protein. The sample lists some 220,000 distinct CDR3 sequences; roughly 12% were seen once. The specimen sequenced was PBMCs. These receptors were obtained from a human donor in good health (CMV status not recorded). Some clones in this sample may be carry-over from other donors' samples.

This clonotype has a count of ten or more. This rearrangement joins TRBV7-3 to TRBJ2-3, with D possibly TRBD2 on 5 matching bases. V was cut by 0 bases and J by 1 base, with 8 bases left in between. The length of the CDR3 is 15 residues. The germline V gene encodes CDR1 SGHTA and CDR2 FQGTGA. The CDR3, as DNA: TGTGCCAGCAGCTTAACGTTAGCGCGCACAGATACGCAGTATTTT. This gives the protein CASSLTLARTDTQYF.

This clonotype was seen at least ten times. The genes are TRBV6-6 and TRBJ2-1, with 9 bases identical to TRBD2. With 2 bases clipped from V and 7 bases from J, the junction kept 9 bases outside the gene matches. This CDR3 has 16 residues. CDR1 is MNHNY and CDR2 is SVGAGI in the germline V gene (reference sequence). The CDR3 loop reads CASSYSGSGSRNEQFF. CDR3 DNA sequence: TGTGCCAGCAGTTACAGCGGTAGCGGGAGTAGGAATGAGCAGTTCTTC.

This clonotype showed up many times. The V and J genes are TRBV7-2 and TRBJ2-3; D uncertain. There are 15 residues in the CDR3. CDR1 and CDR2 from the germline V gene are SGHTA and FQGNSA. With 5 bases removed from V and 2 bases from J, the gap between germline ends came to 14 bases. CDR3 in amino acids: CASSPELGFTDTQYF. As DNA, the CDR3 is TGTGCCAGCAGCCCGGAATTAGGTTTCACAGATACGCAGTATTTT. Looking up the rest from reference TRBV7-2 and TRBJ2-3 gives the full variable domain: GAGVSQSPSNKVTEKGKDVELRCDPISGHTALYWYRQSLGQGLEFLIYFQGNSAPDKSGLPSDRFSAERTGGSVSTLTIQRTQQEDSAVYLCASSPELGFTDTQYFGPGTRLTVL.

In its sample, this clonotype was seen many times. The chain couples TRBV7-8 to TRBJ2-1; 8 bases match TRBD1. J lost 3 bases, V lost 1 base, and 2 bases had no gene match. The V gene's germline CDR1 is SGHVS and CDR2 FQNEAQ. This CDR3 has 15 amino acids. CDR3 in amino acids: CASSLDRGYYNEQFF. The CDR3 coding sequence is TGTGCCAGCAGCTTAGACAGGGGGTACTACAATGAGCAGTTCTTC.

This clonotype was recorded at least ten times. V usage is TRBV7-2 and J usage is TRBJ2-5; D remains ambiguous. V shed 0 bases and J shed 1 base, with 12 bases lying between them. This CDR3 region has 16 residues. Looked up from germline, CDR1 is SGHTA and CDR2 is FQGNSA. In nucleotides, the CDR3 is TGTGCCAGCAGCTTAGCTGGATCAAGTTTCCAAGAGACCCAGTACTTC. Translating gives CASSLAGSSFQETQYF.

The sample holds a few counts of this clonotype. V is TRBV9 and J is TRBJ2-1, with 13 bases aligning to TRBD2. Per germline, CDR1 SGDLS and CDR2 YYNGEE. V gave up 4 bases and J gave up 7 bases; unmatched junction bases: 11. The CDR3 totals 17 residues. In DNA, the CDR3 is TGTGCCAGCAGCTCGACTAGCGGGAGGTTTGGAGGGAATGAGCAGTTCTTC. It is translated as CASSSTSGRFGGNEQFF.

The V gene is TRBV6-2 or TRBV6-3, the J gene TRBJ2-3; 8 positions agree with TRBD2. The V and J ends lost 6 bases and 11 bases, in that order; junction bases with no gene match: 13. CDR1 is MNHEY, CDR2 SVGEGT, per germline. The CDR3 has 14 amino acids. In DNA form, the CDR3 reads TGTGCCAGCAGCCTGCAAACCGGACTAGCAAGGCAGTATTTT. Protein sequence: CASSLQTGLARQYF.

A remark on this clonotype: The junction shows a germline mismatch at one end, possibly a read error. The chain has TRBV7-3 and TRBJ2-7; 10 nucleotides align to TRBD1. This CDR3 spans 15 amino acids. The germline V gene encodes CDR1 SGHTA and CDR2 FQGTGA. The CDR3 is CDSSFVGTGDYEQYF. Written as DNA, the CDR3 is TGTGACAGCAGCTTCGTCGGGACAGGGGACTACGAGCAGTACTTC.

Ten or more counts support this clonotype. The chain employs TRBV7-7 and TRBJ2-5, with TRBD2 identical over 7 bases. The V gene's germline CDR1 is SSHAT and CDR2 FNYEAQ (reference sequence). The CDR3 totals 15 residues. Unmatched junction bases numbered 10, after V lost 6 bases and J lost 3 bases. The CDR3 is CASSFGGGREETQYF. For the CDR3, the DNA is TGTGCCAGCAGTTTTGGAGGAGGGAGGGAAGAGACCCAGTACTTC.

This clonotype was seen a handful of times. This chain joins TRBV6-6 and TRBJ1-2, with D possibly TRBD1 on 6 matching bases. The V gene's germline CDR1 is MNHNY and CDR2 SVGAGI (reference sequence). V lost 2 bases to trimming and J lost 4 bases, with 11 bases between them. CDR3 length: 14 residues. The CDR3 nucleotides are TGTGCCAGCAGTTACGGGAGGGGGGGCTATGGCTACACCTTC. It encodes CASSYGRGGYGYTF.

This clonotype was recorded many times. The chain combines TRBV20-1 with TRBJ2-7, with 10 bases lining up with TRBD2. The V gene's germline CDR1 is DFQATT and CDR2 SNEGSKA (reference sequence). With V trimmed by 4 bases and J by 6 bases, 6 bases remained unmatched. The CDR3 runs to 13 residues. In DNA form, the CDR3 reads TGCAGTGCTATCAGCGGGAGGGCCCTCGAGCAGTACTTC. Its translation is CSAISGRALEQYF.

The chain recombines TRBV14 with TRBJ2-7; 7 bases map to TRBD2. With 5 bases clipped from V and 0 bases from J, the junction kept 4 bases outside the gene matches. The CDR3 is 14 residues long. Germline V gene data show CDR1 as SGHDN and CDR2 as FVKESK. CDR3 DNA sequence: TGTGCCAGCAGCTTCACTAGCGACTCCTACGAGCAGTACTTC. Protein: CASSFTSDSYEQYF. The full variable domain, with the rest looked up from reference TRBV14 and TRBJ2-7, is EAGVTQFPSHSVIEKGQTVTLRCDPISGHDNLYWYRRVMGKEIKFLLHFVKESKQDESGMPNNRFLAERTGGTYSTLKVQPAELEDSGVYFCASSFTSDSYEQYFGPGTRLTVT.

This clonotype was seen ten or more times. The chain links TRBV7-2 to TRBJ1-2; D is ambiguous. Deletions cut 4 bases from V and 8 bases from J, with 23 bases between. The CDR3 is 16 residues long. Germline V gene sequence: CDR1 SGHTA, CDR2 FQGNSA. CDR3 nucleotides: TGTGCCAGCAGCTCTCCAGTGTTGGGCCAATTGGGAGGCTACACCTTC. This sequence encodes CASSSPVLGQLGGYTF.

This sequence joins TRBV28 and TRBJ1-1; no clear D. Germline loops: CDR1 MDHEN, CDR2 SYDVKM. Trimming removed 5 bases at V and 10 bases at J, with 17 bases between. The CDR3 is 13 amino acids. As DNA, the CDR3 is TGTGCCAGCAGTGGCGAAGTAAGGGTTGGAGCTTTCTTT. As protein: CASSGEVRVGAFF.

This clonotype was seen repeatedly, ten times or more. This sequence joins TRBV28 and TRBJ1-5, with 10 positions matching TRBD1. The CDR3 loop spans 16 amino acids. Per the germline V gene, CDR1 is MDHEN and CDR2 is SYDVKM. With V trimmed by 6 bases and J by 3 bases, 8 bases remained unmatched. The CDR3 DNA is TGTGCCAGCAGACTCGACAGGGGGCAAAACAATCAGCCCCAGCATTTT. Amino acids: CASRLDRGQNNQPQHF.

The CDR3 is CASSEEGYGYTF. In DNA form, the CDR3 reads TGTGCCAGCAGTGAGGAGGGCTATGGCTACACCTTC. This chain links TRBV6-4 with TRBJ1-2; no clear D. Germline V gives CDR1 MRHNA, CDR2 SNTAGT. The CDR3 length is 12 residues. Trimming took 3 bases from V and 4 from J, leaving 6 bases between them.

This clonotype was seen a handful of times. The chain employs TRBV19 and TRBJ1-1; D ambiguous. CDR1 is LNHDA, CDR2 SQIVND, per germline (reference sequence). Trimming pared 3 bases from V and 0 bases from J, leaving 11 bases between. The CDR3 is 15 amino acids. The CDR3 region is CASSIELRVNTEAFF. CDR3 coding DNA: TGTGCCAGTAGTATTGAATTGAGGGTGAACACTGAAGCTTTCTTT.

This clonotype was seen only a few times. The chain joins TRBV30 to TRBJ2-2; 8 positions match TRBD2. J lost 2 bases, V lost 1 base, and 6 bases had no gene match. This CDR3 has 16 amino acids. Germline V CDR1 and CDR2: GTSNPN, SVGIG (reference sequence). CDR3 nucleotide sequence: TGTGCCTGGAGTGAGCGCGGGGGGTTCAACACCGGGGAGCTGTTTTTT. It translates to CAWSERGGFNTGELFF. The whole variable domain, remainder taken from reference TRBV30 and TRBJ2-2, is SQTIHQWPATLVQPVGSPLSLECTVEGTSNPNLYWYRQAAGRGLQLLFYSVGIGQISSEVPQNLSASRPQDRQFILSSKKLLLSDSGFYLCAWSERGGFNTGELFFGEGSRLTVL.

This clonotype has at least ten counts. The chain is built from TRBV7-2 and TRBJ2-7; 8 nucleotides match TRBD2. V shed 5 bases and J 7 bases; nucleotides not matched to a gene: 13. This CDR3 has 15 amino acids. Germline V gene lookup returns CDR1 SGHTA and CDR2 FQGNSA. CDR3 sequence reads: CASSLTGGAGGEQYF. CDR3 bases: TGTGCCAGCAGCCTAACGGGGGGGGCCGGAGGAGAGCAGTACTTC.

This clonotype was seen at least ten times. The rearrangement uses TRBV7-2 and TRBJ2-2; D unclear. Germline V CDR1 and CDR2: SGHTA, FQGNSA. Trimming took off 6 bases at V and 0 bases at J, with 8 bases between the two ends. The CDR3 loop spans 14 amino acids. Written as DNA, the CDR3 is TGTGCCAGCAGAATAAACGCGAACACCGGGGAGCTGTTTTTT. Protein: CASRINANTGELFF.

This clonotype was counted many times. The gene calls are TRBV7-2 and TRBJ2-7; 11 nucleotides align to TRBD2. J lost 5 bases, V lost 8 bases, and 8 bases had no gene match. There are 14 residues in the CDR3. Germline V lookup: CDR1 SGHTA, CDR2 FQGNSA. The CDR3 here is CASSWLAGGHEQYF. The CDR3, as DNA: TGTGCCAGCTCATGGCTAGCGGGAGGTCACGAGCAGTACTTC.

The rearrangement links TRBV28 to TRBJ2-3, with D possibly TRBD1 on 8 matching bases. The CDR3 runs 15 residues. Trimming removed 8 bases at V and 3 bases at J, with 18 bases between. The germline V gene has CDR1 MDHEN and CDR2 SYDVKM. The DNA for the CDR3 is TGTGCCAGCGGCTCAGCGGGACAGGCGACAGATACGCAGTATTTT. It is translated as CASGSAGQATDTQYF.

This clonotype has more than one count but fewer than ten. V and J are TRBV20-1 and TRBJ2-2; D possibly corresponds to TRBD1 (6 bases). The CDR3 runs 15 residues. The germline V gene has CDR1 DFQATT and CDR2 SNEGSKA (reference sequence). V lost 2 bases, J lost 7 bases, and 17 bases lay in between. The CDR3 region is CSARPGSGVIGELFF. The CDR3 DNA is TGCAGTGCTAGACCGGGATCAGGGGTGATCGGGGAGCTGTTTTTT.